The present T cell receptor (beta chain) was sequenced within a study of shared clonotypes between healthy human individuals. About the research overall: Researchers assigned three CD4 naive, three CD4 memory, two CD8 naive and one CD8 memory plate to each donor.

Study-level findings and limits: Sharing of clonotypes among donors was expected to vary with sequencing depth.

Germline CDR1 is MDHEN and CDR2 is SYDVKM. The CDR3 is 15 residues long. The V gene lost 3 bases and the J gene lost 3 bases, with 14 bases spanning the gap. Naive CD8 cells were CD45RO-negative, positively selected for CCR7, excluding terminally differentiated effector memory CD45RA+ cells. Original processing notes: Junction-only sequences without quality scores were provided by ImmunoSEQ, so filtering was different. The repertoire was sequenced with immunoSEQ multiplex PCR; TCRdb's copy has only in-frame clones and lacks some. V and J calls and clone size are given by that table; D and trimming were obtained from the DNA. The table has under 1 million clones, about 96% seen once. As regards this clone: Its antigen is undetermined.

The clonotype comes from a man aged 30-40 years in good health. The V call is TRBV28, the J call TRBJ1-2; D unclear. Sequenced sample: naive CD8+ T cells sorted from blood. CDR3 loop: CASSFSGSHHYGYTF. The CDR3 coding sequence is TGTGCCAGCAGTTTCTCGGGCAGCCACCACTATGGCTACACCTTC.